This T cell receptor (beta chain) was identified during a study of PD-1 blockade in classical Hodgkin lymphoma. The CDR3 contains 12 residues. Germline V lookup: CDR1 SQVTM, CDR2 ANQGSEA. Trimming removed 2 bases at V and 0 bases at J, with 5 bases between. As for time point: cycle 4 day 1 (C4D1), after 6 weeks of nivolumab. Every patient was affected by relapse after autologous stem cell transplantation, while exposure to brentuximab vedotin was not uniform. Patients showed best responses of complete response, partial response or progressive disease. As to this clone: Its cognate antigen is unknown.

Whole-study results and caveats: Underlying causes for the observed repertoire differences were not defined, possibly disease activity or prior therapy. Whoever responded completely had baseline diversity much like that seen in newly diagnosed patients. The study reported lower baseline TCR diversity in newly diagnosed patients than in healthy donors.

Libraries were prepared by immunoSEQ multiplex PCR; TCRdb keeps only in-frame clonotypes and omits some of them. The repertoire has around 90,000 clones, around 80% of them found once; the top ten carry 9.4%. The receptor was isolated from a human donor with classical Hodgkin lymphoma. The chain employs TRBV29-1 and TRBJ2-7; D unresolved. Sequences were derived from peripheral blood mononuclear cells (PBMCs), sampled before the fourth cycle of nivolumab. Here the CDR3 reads CSVETASYEQYF. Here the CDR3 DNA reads TGCAGCGTTGAAACAGCCTCCTACGAGCAGTACTTC.